The 16 T cell receptor beta chains reported below all come from one sample, sequenced in a study of blood T cell repertoires in COVID-19. The repertoire was sequenced with immunoSEQ multiplex PCR; TCRdb's copy has only in-frame clones and lacks some. The repertoire holds around 100,000 clones, with more than 85% as singletons. Sequencing input: peripheral blood. The receptor set was obtained from a human donor in a cohort sampled during active COVID-19.

The chain links TRBV9 to TRBJ1-4; 8 nucleotides match TRBD1. The germline V gene encodes CDR1 SGDLS and CDR2 YYNGEE. The CDR3 loop spans 14 amino acids. After removal of 1 base from V and 6 bases from J, the junction contained 2 bases not matched to a gene. The CDR3 DNA is TGTGCCAGCAGCGTACAGGGGGCCGATGAAAAACTGTTTTTT. This gives the protein CASSVQGADEKLFF.

DNA for the CDR3: TGTGCCAGTAGTATTGACAGGGGGACGTCCGGGGAGACCCAGTACTTC. This sequence encodes CASSIDRGTSGETQYF. The genes are TRBV19 and TRBJ2-5; 9 nucleotides align to TRBD1. The ends lost 3 bases at V and 5 bases at J; junction bases unmatched: 10. This CDR3 has 16 residues. Germline CDR1 LNHDA, CDR2 SQIVND (reference sequence).

V gene TRBV7-9 combines with J gene TRBJ1-1, with 8 bases that match TRBD1. This CDR3 has 14 amino acids. The trim removed 5 bases at V and 3 bases at J, leaving 5 bases unmatched. CDR1 and CDR2 from the germline V gene are SEHNR and FQNEAQ (reference sequence). CDR3 amino acids: CASSQTGEDTEAFF. The CDR3 DNA sequence: TGTGCCAGCAGCCAGACAGGGGAGGACACTGAAGCTTTCTTT.

V usage is TRBV20-1 and J usage is TRBJ1-2; D remains unclear. The ends were cut back, 8 bases at V and 6 bases at J, with 7 bases in the middle. The V gene's germline CDR1 is DFQATT and CDR2 SNEGSKA (reference sequence). CDR3 length: 9 amino acids. The CDR3 region is CSNGDGYTF. The CDR3 nucleotides read TGCAGTAACGGGGATGGCTACACCTTC.

This chain uses TRBV28 with TRBJ2-3; TRBD1 matches at 7 bases. Germline V gene data show CDR1 as MDHEN and CDR2 as SYDVKM. Trimming at V came to 9 bases and at J to 2 bases, leaving 8 bases not matched to a gene. CDR3 length: 14 residues. CDR3 in DNA: TGTGCCAGTCGGACAGGAGGAAACACAGATACGCAGTATTTT. Translation gives CASRTGGNTDTQYF.

The chain has TRBV28 and TRBJ2-3, with 12 positions matching TRBD2. CDR1 is MDHEN, CDR2 SYDVKM, per germline. With 9 bases clipped from V and 2 bases from J, the junction kept 6 bases outside the gene matches. The length of the CDR3 is 15 residues. The CDR3 here is CASTSGRMYTDTQYF. The CDR3 DNA is TGTGCCAGTACTAGCGGGAGGATGTACACAGATACGCAGTATTTT.

The chain joins TRBV9 to TRBJ1-4; D call uncertain. The V end lost 3 bases, the J end lost 8 bases, and 11 bases lay between the germline ends. CDR3 size: 13 residues. Germline values: CDR1 SGDLS, CDR2 YYNGEE. The CDR3 coding sequence is TGTGCCAGCAGCGGGTCTATGCACGAAAAACTGTTTTTT. Translated, it gives CASSGSMHEKLFF.

V is TRBV12-3 or TRBV12-4 and J is TRBJ2-7; TRBD1 aligns across 8 bases. The CDR3 runs to 13 residues. Trimming removed 8 bases from V and 3 bases from J; junction bases left unmatched: 6. CDR3 in amino acids: CASQAQGVYEQYF. CDR3 in DNA: TGTGCCAGCCAGGCACAGGGGGTCTACGAGCAGTACTTC.

This chain joins TRBV7-2 and TRBJ2-2; D is uncertain. CDR1 and CDR2 (germline): SGHTA, FQGNSA. The CDR3 runs to 13 residues. Deletions cut 0 bases from V and 5 bases from J, with 4 bases between. DNA for the CDR3: TGTGCCAGCAGCTTAGCCCCAACCGGGGAGCTGTTTTTT. This encodes CASSLAPTGELFF.

The J gene is TRBJ2-3, the V gene TRBV2; 9 bases align to TRBD2. The CDR3 has 15 residues. The J segment lost 2 bases and the V segment lost 4 bases, leaving 4 bases of the junction unmatched. Per the germline V gene, CDR1 is SNHLY and CDR2 is FYNNEI. The CDR3 loop reads CASSGPGLATDTQYF. Written as DNA, the CDR3 is TGTGCCAGCAGTGGTCCGGGACTAGCCACAGATACGCAGTATTTT. Filled out from reference TRBV2 and TRBJ2-3, the complete variable domain reads EPEVTQTPSHQVTQMGQEVILRCVPISNHLYFYWYRQILGQKVEFLVSFYNNEISEKSEIFDDQFSVERPDGSNFTLKIRSTKLEDSAMYFCASSGPGLATDTQYFGPGTRLTVL.

The V and J genes are TRBV18 and TRBJ1-1, with a weak D call TRBD1 (5 bases). CDR3 length: 12 amino acids. The ends were cut back, 8 bases at V and 6 bases at J, with 13 bases in the middle. Germline lookup yields CDR1 KGHSH and CDR2 LQKENI. CDR3 DNA sequence: TGTGCCAGCGCAGGGCGCGTGGCTGAAGCTTTCTTT. Translation gives CASAGRVAEAFF.

This clone was seen more than once but under ten times. The chain employs TRBV2 and TRBJ1-2, with TRBD1 identical over 8 bases. The V segment lost 6 bases and the J segment 3 bases; nucleotides outside the gene matches: 9. The CDR3 has 15 amino acids. Germline V CDR1 and CDR2: SNHLY, FYNNEI. CDR3 sequence reads: CASSDGDRSYYGYTF. Written as DNA, the CDR3 is TGTGCCAGCAGCGACGGGGACAGGAGCTACTATGGCTACACCTTC.

The CDR3: CASSFLDQPQHF. The CDR3 DNA is TGTGCCAGCAGTTTTCTAGATCAGCCCCAGCATTTT. This chain uses TRBV27 with TRBJ1-5, with D unclear. Germline V gene data show CDR1 as MNHEY and CDR2 as SMNVEV (reference sequence). V was shortened by 3 bases and J by 5 bases, with 5 bases between the two germline ends. The CDR3 extends over 12 amino acids.

The V and J genes are TRBV12-3 or TRBV12-4 and TRBJ2-5; unclear D gene. This CDR3 contains 13 residues. V was clipped by 5 bases and J by 5 bases, with 12 bases between them. CDR3 in DNA: TGTGCCAGCAGTACGGGTTCCGGGGAGACCCAGTACTTC. It encodes CASSTGSGETQYF.

The chain combines TRBV5-1 with TRBJ1-2, with 9 bases fitting TRBD1. Unmatched junction bases numbered 10, after V lost 0 bases and J lost 4 bases. The CDR3 runs to 17 residues. Germline V CDR1 and CDR2: SGHRS, YFSETQ. The CDR3 DNA reads as TGCGCCAGCAGCTTGGACGGACAGGGGAGGGGAAGCTATGGCTACACCTTC. Residues: CASSLDGQGRGSYGYTF.

The gene calls are TRBV2 and TRBJ2-1; 8 bases match TRBD1. Germline V gives CDR1 SNHLY, CDR2 FYNNEI. There are 14 residues in the CDR3. V was clipped by 6 bases and J by 2 bases; unmatched bases: 3. The CDR3 nucleotides read TGTGCCAGCAGCCGGACAGGGACCTACAATGAGCAGTTCTTC. Protein sequence: CASSRTGTYNEQFF.